A selection of T cell receptor beta chains follows, all from one sample in a study of PD-1 blockade in classical Hodgkin lymphoma. This table comes from immunoSEQ multiplex PCR, and its TCRdb copy is limited to in-frame clones, with some not included. The sample has about 93,000 clones, around 80% seen once. Material: peripheral blood mononuclear cells (PBMCs), obtained before the fourth cycle of nivolumab. These receptors were obtained from a human donor with classical Hodgkin lymphoma. The CDR3 runs from the conserved cysteine through the conserved F or W. D genes are given only for firm matches. Clone size, where shown, is once, few, many, or a class for clones that have expanded.

d_call | cdr3_length | j_call | clone_size | v_call | cdr3_nt | cdr3_aa
- | 13 | TRBJ2-5 | - | TRBV9 | TGTGCCAGCAGCCCACCCTTGGAGGAGACCCAGTACTTC | CASSPPLEETQYF
- | 14 | TRBJ2-7 | - | TRBV11-1 | TGTGCCAGCAGCTTCACAGAGCACTCCTACGAGCAGTACTTC | CASSFTEHSYEQYF
- | 14 | TRBJ1-1 | - | TRBV27 | TGTGCCAGCAGTTTGAAGGGGAGGAACACTGAAGCTTTCTTT | CASSLKGRNTEAFF
- | 15 | TRBJ1-5 | - | TRBV19 | TGTGCCAGTAGTATCCGACTATATAGCAATCAGCCCCAGCATTTT | CASSIRLYSNQPQHF
- | 16 | TRBJ1-4 | - | TRBV5-6 | TGTGCCAGCAGCTTTCGAGGGGTATGGGCGAATGAAAAACTGTTTTTT | CASSFRGVWANEKLFF
- | 15 | TRBJ2-7 | - | TRBV7-2 | TGTGCCAGCAGCTTAGCCAGAGTCCGCCCCTACGAGCAGTACTTC | CASSLARVRPYEQYF
TRBD2 | 15 | TRBJ2-1 | - | TRBV6-6 | TGTGCCAGCAGTTTTGCGGGAGGCTCCTACAATGAGCAGTTCTTC | CASSFAGGSYNEQFF
- | 13 | TRBJ2-1 | once | TRBV2 | TGTGCCAGCAGTGAAGACCCCCTGTTTAAGCAGTTCTTC | CASSEDPLFKQFF
TRBD1 | 16 | TRBJ2-2 | once | TRBV11-2 | TGTGCCAGCAGCTTTAGACAGGGGGCGGACACCGGGGAGCTGTTTTTT | CASSFRQGADTGELFF
TRBD1 | 15 | TRBJ2-1 | - | TRBV10-3 | TGTGCCATCAGTGAGACGGGACAGGGACACAATGAGCAGTTCTTC | CAISETGQGHNEQFF
- | 15 | TRBJ1-5 | - | TRBV6-6 | TGTGCCAGCAGTTATCCCGGTCTCCGTAATCAGCCCCAGCATTTT | CASSYPGLRNQPQHF
TRBD2 | 15 | TRBJ2-5 | - | TRBV5-4 | TGTGCCAGCAGCTTGGGGGGCGGGGGCCAAGAGACCCAGTACTTC | CASSLGGGGQETQYF
- | 14 | TRBJ2-1 | - | TRBV7-3 | TGTGCCAGCAGCTCGACTAGTACCGGCAATGAGCAGTTCTTC | CASSSTSTGNEQFF
- | 15 | TRBJ2-7 | - | TRBV28 | TGTGCCAGCAGTCGAGGGGGGCAGTACTCCTACGAGCAGTACTTC | CASSRGGQYSYEQYF
- | 15 | TRBJ2-7 | few | TRBV7-8 | TGTGCCAGCAGCTCATCCGTCGGGACTTCCTACGAGCAGTACTTC | CASSSSVGTSYEQYF
TRBD2 | 16 | TRBJ2-5 | - | TRBV4-2 | TGTGCCAGCAGCCAAATTCCTTTCGGGGGGCAAGAGACCCAGTACTTC | CASSQIPFGGQETQYF
- | 15 | TRBJ1-6 | - | TRBV2 | TGTGCCGGAACTTCTCTGGGGACCTATAATTCACCCCTCCACTTT | CAGTSLGTYNSPLHF
- | 14 | TRBJ1-1 | - | TRBV10-3 | TGTGCCATCAGTGAGTCCGGGTCGAACACTGAAGCTTTCTTT | CAISESGSNTEAFF
TRBD2 | 16 | TRBJ2-5 | once | TRBV18 | TGTGCCAGCTCACCCCCCAGCGGGGGGGCCCAAGAGACCCAGTACTTC | CASSPPSGGAQETQYF
TRBD1 | 19 | TRBJ1-3 | - | TRBV30 | TGTGCCTGGAGCGGTAGGAGGGGGCTACCGGACGTCTCTGGAAACACCATATATTTT | CAWSGRRGLPDVSGNTIYF
TRBD1 | 15 | TRBJ2-5 | few | TRBV6-6 | TGTGCCAGCCGGACCACGGGACAGTCACAAGAGACCCAGTACTTC | CASRTTGQSQETQYF
- | 15 | TRBJ1-6 | - | TRBV21-1 | TGTGCCAGCAGCACCAGTTGGCAGTCTTATTCACCCCTCCACTTT | CASSTSWQSYSPLHF
- | 16 | TRBJ2-5 | once | TRBV2 | TGTGCCAGCAGGCGGACAGGGAGGGGAGCTCAAGAGACCCAGTACTTC | CASRRTGRGAQETQYF